These T cell receptor beta chains were read from a single sample in a study of Tregs in tolerant kidney transplant recipients. Repertoires were generated with immunoSEQ multiplex PCR, while TCRdb's copy carries only in-frame clones and drops some. Among 90,000 or so clones listed, around nine tenths were seen once. Sample: CD8+ T cells from blood. The receptors here all came from a human donor in good health. Both conserved end residues are part of each CDR3. The order of the fields is D gene, J gene, V gene, clone size, CDR3 DNA, CDR3 protein. The D gene is left open where the match is weak. Clone size is not always given. Where it is, it says once, few, many or a class for expanded clones.

>TRBD1|TRBJ1-4|TRBV4-2|NA
TGTGCCAGCAGCCAAGCCGGGACAGGGACCTCAACTAATGAAAAACTGTTTTTT
CASSQAGTGTSTNEKLFF
>TRBD2|TRBJ2-7|TRBV4-1|NA
TGCGCCAGCAGCCAAGATAGACTAGCGGGCAGCGAGCAGTACTTC
CASSQDRLAGSEQYF
>NA|TRBJ2-7|TRBV6-5|NA
TGTGCCAGCAGTCAGAACTACGAGCAGTACTTC
CASSQNYEQYF
>TRBD1|TRBJ2-5|TRBV4-1|NA
TGCGCCAGCAGCCAAGACACAGGGGGCACGGAGACCCAGTACTTC
CASSQDTGGTETQYF
>NA|TRBJ1-2|TRBV13|NA
TGTGCCAGCAGGGAAGGGGGTGCCTATGGCTACACCTTC
CASREGGAYGYTF
>NA|TRBJ2-7|TRBV7-9|few
TGTGCCAGCAGCGACTTGGCCCCCGAGCAGTACTTC
CASSDLAPEQYF
>NA|TRBJ2-7|TRBV19|once
TGTGCCAGTAGTACTAGGGCCGGGAGAATCTACGAGCAGTACTTC
CASSTRAGRIYEQYF
>NA|TRBJ1-2|TRBV27|once
TGTGCCAGCAGGGGCGTACTCCACCGTGACTATGGCTACACCTTC
CASRGVLHRDYGYTF
>TRBD1|TRBJ1-2|TRBV6-1|NA
TGTGCCAGCTGGGGACAGGGCTATGGCTACACCTTC
CASWGQGYGYTF
>NA|TRBJ1-2|TRBV2|NA
TGTGCCAGCACGCTTAGGAGTGTCTATGGCTACGCCTTC
CASTLRSVYGYAF
>NA|TRBJ1-6|TRBV6-5|NA
TGTGCCAGCAGTGACTGGGAGGATAATTCACCCCTCCACTTT
CASSDWEDNSPLHF
>NA|TRBJ2-1|TRBV18|NA
TGTGCCAGCTCACCTCCGGTGGACAATGAGCAGTTCTTC
CASSPPVDNEQFF
>NA|TRBJ1-2|TRBV19|NA
TGTGCCAGTACCCGCACGGGGGCGGGTTATGGCTACACCTTC
CASTRTGAGYGYTF
>TRBD2|TRBJ2-7|TRBV6-5|NA
TGTGCCAGCAGTTACTCGACTAGCGGGGTTTCCTACGAGCAGTACTTC
CASSYSTSGVSYEQYF
>NA|TRBJ2-3|TRBV11-2|NA
TGTGCCAGCACCGACCCGGGACTGGAAGGGGACACGCAGTATTTT
CASTDPGLEGDTQYF
>TRBD2|TRBJ2-1|TRBV7-9|NA
TGTGCCAGCAGCCCCCCGACCCCCCTTAGCGGGAGCTCCTACAATGAGCAGTTCTTC
CASSPPTPLSGSSYNEQFF
>NA|TRBJ2-3|TRBV6-1|NA
TGTGCCAGCAGCACGGGGAGCGGCACAGATACGCAGTATTTT
CASSTGSGTDTQYF
>NA|TRBJ1-1|TRBV6-5|once
TGTGCCAGCAGTTACTCGTGGATGCGGTACACTGAAGCTTTCTTT
CASSYSWMRYTEAFF
>NA|TRBJ1-1|TRBV27|NA
TGTGCCAGCAGGATGAGGGGGGGGAACACTGAAGCTTTCTTT
CASRMRGGNTEAFF
>NA|TRBJ2-7|TRBV10-1|NA
TGCGCCAGCAGTGAGGGGGATGCCTACGAGCAGTACTTC
CASSEGDAYEQYF
>TRBD2|TRBJ2-7|TRBV18|NA
TGTGCCAGCTCACCTGAGGCAAGCGGGAGCCCCTACGAGCAGTACTTC
CASSPEASGSPYEQYF
>TRBD2|TRBJ2-1|TRBV5-1|once
TGCGCCAGCAGCTTGAAGGGACTAGGAGCCTACAATGAGCAGTTCTTC
CASSLKGLGAYNEQFF
>NA|TRBJ1-1|TRBV18|NA
TGTGCCAGCTCACCATTCGTGACGGGGGTTGTTGAAGCTTTCTTT
CASSPFVTGVVEAFF
>TRBD1|TRBJ2-7|TRBV5-1|NA
TGCGCCAGCAGCTCGGCAGGGGGTTACGAGCAGTACTTC
CASSSAGGYEQYF
>NA|TRBJ1-1|TRBV7-9|once
TGTGCCAGCAGCTTAGGCAGGGGCCCGTTCATGAACACTGAAGCTTTCTTT
CASSLGRGPFMNTEAFF
>NA|TRBJ1-1|TRBV4-1|NA
TGCGCCAGCAGCCAAAGATCCGACTTGAACACTGAAGCTTTCTTT
CASSQRSDLNTEAFF
>NA|TRBJ2-1|TRBV13|NA
TGTGCCAGCAGCTCCCGCGGGGGACAGACCTACAATGAGCAGTTCTTC
CASSSRGGQTYNEQFF
>NA|TRBJ1-1|TRBV6-5|NA
TGTGCCAGCAGTTACATCGGGAAATTGGACACTGAAGCTTTCTTT
CASSYIGKLDTEAFF
>TRBD1|TRBJ1-1|TRBV6-4|NA
TGTGCCAGCAGTGACGGGACAGGGGGGACTGAAGCTTTCTTT
CASSDGTGGTEAFF
>NA|TRBJ2-7|TRBV4-1|once
TGCGCCAGCAGCCAAGGTGGAAGGGCCCCACGAACCTACGAGCAGTACTTC
CASSQGGRAPRTYEQYF
>NA|TRBJ2-7|TRBV6-5|few
TGTGCCAGCAGTTACTCGCTCGGATACAGCTCCTACGAGCAGTACTTC
CASSYSLGYSSYEQYF
>NA|TRBJ2-1|TRBV7-8|NA
TGTGCCAGCAGCGCGCCCCCTTCCCCCCGCTACAATGAGCAGTTCTTC
CASSAPPSPRYNEQFF
>NA|TRBJ2-7|TRBV6-6|once
TGTGCCAGCAGTTACCGTGCTCCAGGGTACTACGAGCAGTACTTC
CASSYRAPGYYEQYF
>NA|TRBJ2-2|TRBV4-2|few
TGTGCCAGCAGCCAAAATGAGGTGGTAGCCGGGGAGCTGTTTTTT
CASSQNEVVAGELFF
>TRBD2|TRBJ2-7|TRBV4-2|NA
TGTGCCAGCAGCCAAGAAGGGGTAGCGGGGCCCTCCTACGAGCAGTACTTC
CASSQEGVAGPSYEQYF
>NA|TRBJ2-6|TRBV9|NA
TGTGCCAGCAGCCCCCGACAGGATCCTGCTGGGGCCAACGTCCTGACTTTC
CASSPRQDPAGANVLTF
>NA|TRBJ2-2|TRBV4-1|once
TGCGCCAGCAGCCCAAACCCCGGAACCGGGGAGCTGTTTTTT
CASSPNPGTGELFF
>TRBD1|TRBJ1-1|TRBV7-6|NA
TGTGCCAGCAGCTCTCGCGGACAGGGGGGGACTGAAGCTTTCTTT
CASSSRGQGGTEAFF
>NA|TRBJ2-3|TRBV27|NA
TGTGCCAGCAGTGCTGTAGGCTACACAGATACGCAGTATTTT
CASSAVGYTDTQYF
>NA|TRBJ1-1|TRBV9|NA
TGTGCCAGCAGCCCATTCCGACAGATGAACACTGAAGCTTTCTTT
CASSPFRQMNTEAFF
>TRBD1|TRBJ1-1|TRBV7-3|NA
TGTGCCAGCAGCCCGGACAGGGGGGATCTCGAGTCAGCTTTCTTT
CASSPDRGDLESAFF
>TRBD2|TRBJ2-1|TRBV9|NA
TGTGCCAGCAGCGTAGGAGGGAGCGGGAGCTCCTACAATGAGCAGTTCTTC
CASSVGGSGSSYNEQFF
>NA|TRBJ1-2|TRBV15|NA
TGTGCCACCAGCAGAGATCGGATCGGGGCAGCGAGCTATGGCTACACCTTC
CATSRDRIGAASYGYTF
>NA|TRBJ2-4|TRBV30|NA
TGTGCCTGGCTCGGACGGACTCTGGCAGCCAAAAACATTCAGTACTTC
CAWLGRTLAAKNIQYF
>NA|TRBJ2-5|TRBV6-5|NA
TGTGCCAGCAGTTACTCGACAGGCACCCAAGAGACCCAGTACTTC
CASSYSTGTQETQYF
>NA|TRBJ2-1|TRBV7-9|NA
TGTGCCAGCAGCTTCCGGAGTAATGAGCAGTTCTTC
CASSFRSNEQFF
>NA|TRBJ1-2|TRBV6-5|NA
TGTGCCAGCAGTTACGTGGGGTTTGAGGGCTACACCTTC
CASSYVGFEGYTF
>NA|TRBJ2-7|TRBV30|NA
TGTGCCTGGAGTGTAGTGAGTTACGAGCAGTACTTC
CAWSVVSYEQYF
>TRBD1|TRBJ2-7|TRBV4-2|NA
TGTGCCAGCAGCCAAGACCCCGGGACAGGGGGCTACGAGCAGTACTTC
CASSQDPGTGGYEQYF
>NA|TRBJ2-3|TRBV29-1|once
TGCAGCGTTGAGAGACAGGTTAACACAGATACGCAGTATTTT
CSVERQVNTDTQYF
>NA|TRBJ2-7|TRBV4-2|NA
TGTGCCAGCAGCCAAGATTGGGCGGGCGAGCAGTACTTC
CASSQDWAGEQYF
>TRBD2|TRBJ2-5|TRBV29-1|NA
TGCAGCACCGACAGCGGGAGGGAACAAGAGACCCAGTACTTC
CSTDSGREQETQYF
>NA|TRBJ1-2|TRBV4-1|NA
TGCGCCAGCAGCGTAGCTTCAGGCGCACGATATGGCTACACCTTC
CASSVASGARYGYTF
>TRBD1|TRBJ2-3|TRBV6-4|NA
TGTGCCAGCAGTGGGACAGGGGGCACAGATACGCAGTATTTT
CASSGTGGTDTQYF
>NA|TRBJ1-1|TRBV11-2|NA
TGTGCCAGCAGCTTAGTACCGACAGGGAACACTGAAGCTTTCTTT
CASSLVPTGNTEAFF
>NA|TRBJ2-7|TRBV6-1|NA
TGTGCCAGCAGCCAAGCGAGCTTCGAGCAGTACTTC
CASSQASFEQYF
>NA|TRBJ1-1|TRBV4-1|NA
TGCGCCAGCACCCTTCGTGGGAAAGGGAACACTGAAGCTTTCTTT
CASTLRGKGNTEAFF
>NA|TRBJ1-1|TRBV10-3|NA
TGTGCCATCAGCGAGCCGGGACCTATGAACACTGAAGCTTTCTTT
CAISEPGPMNTEAFF
>TRBD2|TRBJ2-7|TRBV19|NA
TGTGCCAGTAGACTAGCGGGTTCCTACGAGCAGTACTTC
CASRLAGSYEQYF
>NA|TRBJ2-2|TRBV6-5|NA
TGTGCCAGCCTCGGACTTATGACCGGGGAGCTGTTTTTT
CASLGLMTGELFF